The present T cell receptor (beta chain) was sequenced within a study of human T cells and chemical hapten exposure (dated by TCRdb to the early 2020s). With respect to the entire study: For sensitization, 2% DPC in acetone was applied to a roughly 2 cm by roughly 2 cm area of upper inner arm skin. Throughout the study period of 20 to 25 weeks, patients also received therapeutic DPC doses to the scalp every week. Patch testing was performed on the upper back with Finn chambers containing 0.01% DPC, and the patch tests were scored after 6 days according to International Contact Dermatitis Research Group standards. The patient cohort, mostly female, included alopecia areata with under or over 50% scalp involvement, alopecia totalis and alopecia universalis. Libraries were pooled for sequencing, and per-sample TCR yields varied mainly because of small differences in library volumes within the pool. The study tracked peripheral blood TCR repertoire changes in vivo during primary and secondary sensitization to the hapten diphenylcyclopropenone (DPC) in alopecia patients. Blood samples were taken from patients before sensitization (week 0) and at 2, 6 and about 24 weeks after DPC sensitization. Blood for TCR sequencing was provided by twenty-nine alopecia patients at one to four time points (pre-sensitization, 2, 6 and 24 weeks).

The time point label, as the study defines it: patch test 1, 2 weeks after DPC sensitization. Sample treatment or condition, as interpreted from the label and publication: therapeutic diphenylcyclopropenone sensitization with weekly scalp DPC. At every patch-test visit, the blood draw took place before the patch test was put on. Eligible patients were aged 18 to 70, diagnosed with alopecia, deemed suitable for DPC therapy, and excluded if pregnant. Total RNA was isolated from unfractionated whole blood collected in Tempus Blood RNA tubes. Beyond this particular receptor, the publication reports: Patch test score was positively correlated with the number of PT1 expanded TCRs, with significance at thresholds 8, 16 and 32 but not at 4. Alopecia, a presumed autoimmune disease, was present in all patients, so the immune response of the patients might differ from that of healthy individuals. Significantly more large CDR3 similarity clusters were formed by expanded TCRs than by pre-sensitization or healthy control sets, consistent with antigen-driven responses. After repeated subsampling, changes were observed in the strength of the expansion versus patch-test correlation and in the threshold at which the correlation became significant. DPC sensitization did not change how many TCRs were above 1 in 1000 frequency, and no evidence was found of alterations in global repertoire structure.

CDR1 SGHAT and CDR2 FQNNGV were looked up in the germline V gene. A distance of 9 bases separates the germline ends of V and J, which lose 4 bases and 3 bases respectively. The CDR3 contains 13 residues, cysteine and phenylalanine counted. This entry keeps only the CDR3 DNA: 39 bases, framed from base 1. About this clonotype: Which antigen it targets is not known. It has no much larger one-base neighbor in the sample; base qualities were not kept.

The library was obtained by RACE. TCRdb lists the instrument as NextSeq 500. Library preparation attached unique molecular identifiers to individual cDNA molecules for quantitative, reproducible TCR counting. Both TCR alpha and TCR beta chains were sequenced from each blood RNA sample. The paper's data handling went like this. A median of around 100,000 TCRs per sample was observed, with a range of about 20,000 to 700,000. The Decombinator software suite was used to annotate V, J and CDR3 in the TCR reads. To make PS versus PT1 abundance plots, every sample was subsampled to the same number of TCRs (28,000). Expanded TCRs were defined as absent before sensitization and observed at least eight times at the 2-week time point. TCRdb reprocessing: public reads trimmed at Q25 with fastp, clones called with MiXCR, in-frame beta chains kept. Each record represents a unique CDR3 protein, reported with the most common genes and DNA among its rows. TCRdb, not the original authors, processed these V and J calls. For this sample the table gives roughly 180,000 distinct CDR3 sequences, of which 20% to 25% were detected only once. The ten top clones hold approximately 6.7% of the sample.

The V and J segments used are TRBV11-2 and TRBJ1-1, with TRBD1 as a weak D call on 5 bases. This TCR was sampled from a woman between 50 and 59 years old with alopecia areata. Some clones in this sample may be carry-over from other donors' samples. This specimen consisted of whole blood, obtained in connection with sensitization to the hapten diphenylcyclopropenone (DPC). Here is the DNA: TGTGCCAGCAGCTCCCAGGGTTACACTGAAGCTTTCTTT. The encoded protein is CASSSQGYTEAFF.